This T cell receptor (beta chain) was documented in a study of beta chain features in type 1 diabetes. In the study overall: No patient-donor differences in age, gender, total cells or subset yield.

What was sequenced were expressed TCRB transcripts, since all of the isolated RNA had been reverse transcribed. Generated by immunoSEQ multiplex PCR, the TCRdb table keeps only in-frame clones and is missing some. The repertoire consists of 600,000 to 750,000 clones, with roughly 12% occurring once and the leading ten covering 0.095% to 0.15%. Germline CDR1 is SGDLS and CDR2 is YYNGEE. V was trimmed by 2 bases and J by 5 bases, leaving 10 bases between them. The CDR3 sequence is 14 residues long. Study-level findings and limits: Moderate yet significant TCRB CDR3 shortening was seen in Type 1 diabetes patients in all four CD4+ subsets. The naive, central memory and Treg TCRB repertoires showed an apparent similarity that was greater among patients than among healthy donors.

With regard to this clone: Its antigen is still unknown.

The sequenced sample was naive CD4+ T cells from blood. The source is a man aged 25 to 45 with type 1 diabetes. The V and J genes are TRBV9 and TRBJ2-2; D is undetermined. The CDR3 coding sequence is TGTGCCAGCAGCGTGTCATTAGGAACCGGGGAGCTGTTTTTT. This sequence encodes CASSVSLGTGELFF. Variable domain in full (rest from reference TRBV9 and TRBJ2-2): DSGVTQTPKHLITATGQRVTLRCSPRSGDLSVYWYQQSLDQGLQFLIQYYNGEERAKGNILERFSAQQFPDLHSELNLSSLELGDSALYFCASSVSLGTGELFFGEGSRLTVL.